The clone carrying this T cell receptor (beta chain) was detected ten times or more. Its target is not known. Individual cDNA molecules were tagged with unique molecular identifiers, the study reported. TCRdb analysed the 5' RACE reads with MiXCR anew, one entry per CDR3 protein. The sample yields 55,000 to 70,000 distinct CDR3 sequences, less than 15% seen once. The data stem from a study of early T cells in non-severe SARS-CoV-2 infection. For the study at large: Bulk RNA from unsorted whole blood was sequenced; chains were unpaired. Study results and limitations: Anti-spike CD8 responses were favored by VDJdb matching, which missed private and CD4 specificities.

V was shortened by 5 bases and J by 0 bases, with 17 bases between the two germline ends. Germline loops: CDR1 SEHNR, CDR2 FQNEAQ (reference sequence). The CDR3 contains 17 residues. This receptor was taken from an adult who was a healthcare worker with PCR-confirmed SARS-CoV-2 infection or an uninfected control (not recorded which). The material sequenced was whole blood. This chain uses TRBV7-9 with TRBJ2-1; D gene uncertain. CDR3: CASSGLYPPSSYNEQFF. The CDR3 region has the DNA TGTGCCAGCAGCGGGTTGTACCCCCCCAGCTCCTACAATGAGCAGTTCTTC.